These T cell receptor beta chains were read from a single sample in a study of shared clonotypes between healthy human individuals. TCRdb's table, derived via immunoSEQ multiplex PCR, lists solely in-frame clones and lacks some. The sample consists of 2 million to 2.5 million clones, 80% to 95% of them appearing once. Source material: naive CD4+ T cells from PBMCs. The receptors here all came from a man younger than 35 in good health. Some clones in this sample may be carry-over from other donors' samples. CDR3s include the opening cysteine and the closing phenylalanine or tryptophan. The order of the fields is J gene, D gene, V gene, clone size, CDR3 DNA, CDR3 protein. D genes are given only for firm matches. Size values are once, few and many counts, or a class for expanded clones, and some rows have none.

TRBJ2-7 | TRBD1 | TRBV5-4 | . | TGTGCCAGCAGCACCTGGACAGGAAGCAACGAGCAGTACTTC | CASSTWTGSNEQYF
TRBJ2-3 | TRBD1 | TRBV28 | . | TGTGCCAGCAGTTCCCCGGGACAGCTCACAGATACGCAGTATTTT | CASSSPGQLTDTQYF
TRBJ1-1 | . | TRBV6-1 | . | TGTGCCAGCAGTATCGAGGTCACGAACACTGAAGCTTTCTTT | CASSIEVTNTEAFF
TRBJ2-3 | . | TRBV18 | . | TGTGCCAGCTCACAGGACCCCCGGCTTTATACGCAGTATTTT | CASSQDPRLYTQYF
TRBJ2-3 | . | TRBV16 | once | TGTGCCAGCAGCCAATTAACGGCGACGGGAGATACGCAGTATTTT | CASSQLTATGDTQYF
TRBJ2-2 | . | TRBV6-5 | . | TGTGCCAGCAGTTACTCGAGCGCAGAGGAGCTGTTTTTT | CASSYSSAEELFF
TRBJ1-1 | . | TRBV28 | . | TGTGCCAGCAGTCGAATGGCCCGAGGAAACACTGAAGCTTTCTTT | CASSRMARGNTEAFF
TRBJ2-3 | . | TRBV5-1 | . | TGCGCCAGCAGCTTGGTCCCGTTCAGCACAGATACGCAGTATTTT | CASSLVPFSTDTQYF
TRBJ1-2 | . | TRBV10-3 | . | TGTGCCATCAGAGGCTCTAATGCCTATGGCTACACCTTC | CAIRGSNAYGYTF
TRBJ1-1 | . | TRBV20-1 | few | TGCAGTGCTAGAGATGTAAGTGAAGCTTTCTTT | CSARDVSEAFF
TRBJ2-7 | . | TRBV7-9 | once | TGTGCCAGCAGCTTGAAAGGCTTCTCCAACGAGCAGTACTTC | CASSLKGFSNEQYF
TRBJ1-5 | TRBD1 | TRBV7-9 | . | TGTGCCAGCAGCCCAAGGGGGCAGGCGCAGCCCCAGCATTTT | CASSPRGQAQPQHF
TRBJ2-7 | . | TRBV5-1 | . | TGCGCCAGCAGCTTGTGGGGGGGACAGGTCGACGAGCAGTACTTC | CASSLWGGQVDEQYF
TRBJ2-7 | . | TRBV10-1 | . | TGCGCCAGCAGTTTGTCCCCAAGGGGCCCGTTGTCCTACGAGCAGTACTTC | CASSLSPRGPLSYEQYF
TRBJ2-7 | TRBD2 | TRBV28 | . | TGTGCCAGCAGTTTACCGTTGCTAGCGGGAGCCTACGAGCAGTACTTC | CASSLPLLAGAYEQYF
TRBJ2-7 | TRBD2 | TRBV11-2 | . | TGTGCCAGCAGCCCGGGACTAGCGGGAGTCGGTTACGAGCAGTACTTC | CASSPGLAGVGYEQYF
TRBJ2-3 | TRBD1 | TRBV5-1 | . | TGCGCCAGCAGCTTGCAGGGGACAGGGCGAGCAGATACGCAGTATTTT | CASSLQGTGRADTQYF
TRBJ2-5 | TRBD2 | TRBV5-1 | . | TGCGCCAGCAGCTTAGGAGTAGCGGGAGGCCCGGAGACCCAGTACTTC | CASSLGVAGGPETQYF
TRBJ2-7 | . | TRBV9 | . | TGTGCCAGCAGCGTAGACCGAATGCTCCCCTTCGAGCAGTACTTC | CASSVDRMLPFEQYF
TRBJ2-5 | . | TRBV20-1 | . | TGCAGTGCTAGGGTTGGGGAGACCCAGTACTTC | CSARVGETQYF
TRBJ2-5 | . | TRBV20-1 | once | TGCAGTGCTATCCAAGAGACCCAGTACTTC | CSAIQETQYF
TRBJ2-7 | . | TRBV15 | . | TGTGCCACCAGCCCTTGGGGAGAGGGCTACGAGCAGTACTTC | CATSPWGEGYEQYF
TRBJ1-4 | . | TRBV30 | . | TGTGCCTGGAGTTCTTTCGTGGCCTCAACGGTGTTTTTT | CAWSSFVASTVFF
TRBJ1-2 | . | TRBV28 | . | TGTGCCAGCAGTTTACCCGGAATTAATGGCTACACCTTC | CASSLPGINGYTF
TRBJ2-7 | . | TRBV5-1 | . | TGCGCCAGCAGCTTTCGGCCCGGGGGCCAGTCCTACGAGCAGTACTTC | CASSFRPGGQSYEQYF
TRBJ2-1 | . | TRBV28 | . | TGTGCCAGCAGTTTCCCCGGGATCGGGCACAATGAGCAGTTCTTC | CASSFPGIGHNEQFF
TRBJ1-1 | . | TRBV7-2 | . | TGTGCCAGCAGCTTAGTGGCAGGTGTGGCTTTCTTT | CASSLVAGVAFF
TRBJ1-4 | . | TRBV7-9 | . | TGTGCCAGCAGCTCCGACCTCAGGACTAATGAAAAACTGTTTTTT | CASSSDLRTNEKLFF
TRBJ1-2 | TRBD1 | TRBV6-1 | . | TGTGCCAGCAGTGACTGGGGGACAGGGGGCGTCTATGGCTACACCTTC | CASSDWGTGGVYGYTF
TRBJ2-1 | . | TRBV11-3 | . | TGTGCCAGCAGCTTCGCCGCGGGGAGCTCCTACAATGAGCAGTTCTTC | CASSFAAGSSYNEQFF
TRBJ1-1 | TRBD1 | TRBV18 | . | TGTGCCAGCTCACCACAGGGACAGCAGAACACTGAAGCTTTCTTT | CASSPQGQQNTEAFF
TRBJ2-3 | . | TRBV28 | . | TGTGCCAGCAGCGGGGCAGATACGCAGTATTTT | CASSGADTQYF
TRBJ2-3 | TRBD1 | TRBV5-1 | . | TGCGCCAGCAGCCCCCGGACAGGGTTTACAGATACGCAGTATTTT | CASSPRTGFTDTQYF
TRBJ1-5 | . | TRBV10-3 | . | TGTGCCATACAGGGTGAGGGCAATCAGCCCCAGCATTTT | CAIQGEGNQPQHF
TRBJ2-5 | . | TRBV21-1 | . | TGTGCCAGAGACCAGACAGGAAAAGAGACCCAGTACTTC | CARDQTGKETQYF
TRBJ2-5 | TRBD2 | TRBV4-3 | . | TGCGCCAGCAGCCAATTTCTAGCGGGGCAAGAGACCCAGTACTTC | CASSQFLAGQETQYF
TRBJ2-1 | TRBD2 | TRBV19 | . | TGTGCCAGTAGTAATACGACTAGCGGGAGTAGTAGTGAGCAGTTCTTC | CASSNTTSGSSSEQFF
TRBJ1-5 | . | TRBV4-1 | . | TGCGCCAGCAGCTCCAACGGGCAGGTTCATCAGCCCCAGCATTTT | CASSSNGQVHQPQHF
TRBJ1-5 | TRBD1 | TRBV6-1 | . | TGTGCCAGCAAGATTACAGGGGCTGGCAATCAGCCCCAGCATTTT | CASKITGAGNQPQHF
TRBJ2-7 | TRBD1 | TRBV7-9 | . | TGTGCCAGCAGCTTACAGGGACAGAACTACGAGCAGTACTTC | CASSLQGQNYEQYF
TRBJ2-5 | TRBD2 | TRBV29-1 | . | TGCAGCGCCCGTGGACTAGCGGGAGAAGAGACCCAGTACTTC | CSARGLAGEETQYF
TRBJ2-6 | . | TRBV27 | once | TGTGCCAGCAGTTTCCGCTCTGGGGCCAACGTCCTGACTTTC | CASSFRSGANVLTF
TRBJ2-7 | . | TRBV5-1 | . | TGCGCCAGCAGTCGAAGAAGTGGAGAGGGAACCTACGAGCAGTACTTC | CASSRRSGEGTYEQYF
TRBJ1-1 | TRBD1 | TRBV27 | . | TGTGCCAGCAGTCCCCAGGGGGATCTACCTGAAGCTTTCTTT | CASSPQGDLPEAFF
TRBJ1-5 | . | TRBV2 | few | TGTGCCAGCAGTTTGAGGGTTCAGCCCCAGCATTTT | CASSLRVQPQHF
TRBJ2-3 | TRBD2 | TRBV5-1 | . | TGCGCCAGCAGCGCAACCGGGACTAGCGGCTCAGATACGCAGTATTTT | CASSATGTSGSDTQYF
TRBJ2-7 | . | TRBV7-2 | . | TGTGCCAGCAGCCCCCCTTCCGCCTACGAGCAGTACTTC | CASSPPSAYEQYF
TRBJ2-1 | . | TRBV6-4 | . | TGCCCAGGGGCTAGCGGGGACAGGGAGCAGTTCTTC | CPGASGDREQFF
TRBJ2-1 | TRBD2 | TRBV10-3 | . | TGTGCCACCGGGAACGGGAGGGCTGGAAATGAGCAGTTCTTC | CATGNGRAGNEQFF
TRBJ1-2 | . | TRBV7-2 | . | TGTGCCAGCAGCTTAGGGGTTTACCGGAATAACTATGGCTACACCTTC | CASSLGVYRNNYGYTF
TRBJ2-3 | . | TRBV7-9 | once | TGTGCCAGCAGCTCGGACCTCCTAGATACGCAGTATTTT | CASSSDLLDTQYF
TRBJ2-3 | . | TRBV7-9 | . | TGTGCCAGCAGCACCTCGTTGACTAGCACAGATACGCAGTATTTT | CASSTSLTSTDTQYF
TRBJ2-5 | TRBD1 | TRBV19 | . | TGTGCCAGTAGTATTCGAGGAGACAGGGGGCTTCCAGGGACCCAGTACTTC | CASSIRGDRGLPGTQYF
TRBJ2-2 | . | TRBV27 | once | TGTGCCAGCAGTTTTAGTTGGACAGCGGACACCGGGGAGCTGTTTTTT | CASSFSWTADTGELFF
TRBJ2-1 | TRBD2 | TRBV9 | . | TGTGCCAGCAGCACCCGGGACTATCATGACGGCGAGCAGTTCTTC | CASSTRDYHDGEQFF
TRBJ2-3 | TRBD2 | TRBV18 | . | TGTGCCAGCTCACCGACTAGCGGCAGCACAGATACGCAGTATTTT | CASSPTSGSTDTQYF
TRBJ2-4 | TRBD2 | TRBV9 | . | TGTGCCAGCAGCGTAAGAGCGGGAGGGCCCGACATTCAGTACTTC | CASSVRAGGPDIQYF
TRBJ2-7 | TRBD2 | TRBV6-6 | . | TGTGCCAGCAGTTACTTCCTAGCGGGAGGGAGCGAGCAGTACTTC | CASSYFLAGGSEQYF
TRBJ2-2 | TRBD1 | TRBV18 | . | TGTGCCAGCTCGGCGGACAGGGGCCGGACCGGGGAGCTGTTTTTT | CASSADRGRTGELFF
TRBJ2-1 | TRBD2 | TRBV11-3 | few | TGTGCCAGCAGCTTGTCCGCGGGAGGGTACAATGAGCAGTTCTTC | CASSLSAGGYNEQFF